What follows are 31 T cell receptor beta chains derived from one specimen sequenced in a study of early T cells in non-severe SARS-CoV-2 infection. MiXCR was run by TCRdb on the 5' RACE reads, yielding one entry per CDR3 protein. The table has about 80,000 distinct CDR3 sequences, about 5% seen once; the top ten hold less than 9.5%. Sequencing was performed on whole blood, taken at baseline. The receptors derive from an adult who was a healthcare worker with PCR-confirmed SARS-CoV-2 infection or an uninfected control (not recorded which).

The chain combines TRBV7-6 with TRBJ1-2, with no clear D. V dropped 3 bases and J dropped 5 bases, with 10 bases sitting between them. The CDR3 has 13 amino acids. Per germline, CDR1 SGHVS and CDR2 FNYEAQ. The CDR3 is CASSFTESYGYTF. DNA of the CDR3: TGTGCCAGCAGCTTTACAGAATCTTATGGCTACACCTTC.

This clonotype was counted ten times or more. The chain is built from TRBV7-9 and TRBJ1-2; maybe TRBD1 (5 bases). Trimming shortened V by 2 bases and J by 8 bases, and 15 bases separated the two germline ends. Germline loops: CDR1 SEHNR, CDR2 FQNEAQ (reference sequence). The CDR3 has 14 residues. CDR3 amino acids: CASSLSRGPKGYTF. In nucleotides, the CDR3 is TGTGCCAGCAGCTTAAGCCGGGGACCGAAAGGCTACACCTTC.

This clonotype appeared many times. The CDR3 DNA reads as TGTGCCAGCAGTTTAACAAGCGCAGGGGGCGCGGCTGGCTACACCTTC. Translation: CASSLTSAGGAAGYTF. The chain couples TRBV27 to TRBJ1-2, with 8 bases lining up with TRBD1. Trimming at V came to 2 bases and at J to 7 bases, leaving 12 bases not matched to a gene. Germline CDR1 MNHEY, CDR2 SMNVEV (reference sequence). CDR3 length: 16 amino acids.

The gene calls are TRBV7-9 and TRBJ1-1, with unresolved D. Per germline, CDR1 SEHNR and CDR2 FQNEAQ (reference sequence). The CDR3 loop spans 16 amino acids. Trimming cost V 5 bases and J 2 bases, with 18 bases left between them. The CDR3 sequence is CASSPLYSGKNTEAFF. The DNA for the CDR3 is TGTGCCAGCAGCCCCCTATACAGTGGAAAAAACACTGAAGCTTTCTTT.

This clonotype was seen many times. The CDR3 sequence is CSASARRQGIQYF. The CDR3 DNA reads TGCAGTGCTAGTGCAAGGAGGCAAGGTATCCAGTACTTC. The chain recombines TRBV20-1 with TRBJ2-5; a weak D match, TRBD2 (5 bases). In germline, CDR1 is DFQATT, CDR2 SNEGSKA (reference sequence). The CDR3 consists of 13 residues. Trimming removed 3 bases from V and 10 bases from J, with 18 bases in between.

The rearrangement links TRBV7-9 to TRBJ2-3; D call uncertain. CDR1 and CDR2 (germline): SEHNR, FQNEAQ (reference sequence). Trimming left V 6 bases short and J 0 bases short, with 10 bases between. This CDR3 has 14 residues. The CDR3 loop is CASRPLSSTDTQYF. The CDR3 DNA sequence: TGTGCCAGCAGGCCCTTGAGTAGCACAGATACGCAGTATTTT.

In this sample, this clonotype turned up many times. The chain is built from TRBV12-3 or TRBV12-4 and TRBJ2-2, with D possibly matching TRBD1 (5 bases). The ends were cut back, 7 bases at V and 1 base at J, with 10 bases in the middle. The CDR3 has 14 amino acids. The CDR3, as DNA: TGTGCCAGCACCCGACAGATGAACACCGGGGAGCTGTTTTTT. Protein product: CASTRQMNTGELFF.

The gene calls are TRBV4-1 and TRBJ2-3; TRBD2 matches at 12 bases. This CDR3 region has 17 residues. CDR1 MGHRA and CDR2 YSYEKL come from the germline V gene. With V trimmed by 3 bases and J by 5 bases, 9 bases remained unmatched. CDR3 DNA sequence: TGCGCCAGCAGCCATCCTGGACTAGCGGGAAAGGTAGATACGCAGTATTTT. This sequence encodes CASSHPGLAGKVDTQYF.

The rearrangement joins TRBV4-2 to TRBJ2-1; D remains unclear. V shed 0 bases and J shed 3 bases, with 6 bases lying between them. Germline assignment: CDR1 LGHNA and CDR2 YNFKEQ. The CDR3 consists of 14 residues. In DNA, the CDR3 is TGTGCCAGCAGCCAAGACCAACTCTACAATGAGCAGTTCTTC. This gives the protein CASSQDQLYNEQFF.

DNA of the CDR3: TGTGCCAGCAGCTTAGTCGGGACGGGAGCCTACGAGCAGTACTTC. Translated: CASSLVGTGAYEQYF. The rearrangement joins TRBV7-9 to TRBJ2-7; weak D call: TRBD2 (6 bases). With 1 base removed from V and 2 bases from J, the gap between germline ends came to 12 bases. The germline V gene encodes CDR1 SEHNR and CDR2 FQNEAQ (reference sequence). CDR3 size: 15 residues.

V is TRBV4-2 and J is TRBJ2-1, with D possibly TRBD2 on 6 matching bases. The CDR3 runs 16 residues. V lost 2 bases and J lost 6, with 17 bases in between. Germline V lookup: CDR1 LGHNA, CDR2 YNFKEQ. The CDR3 loop is CASSQILSRESNEQFF. CDR3 sequence (DNA): TGTGCCAGCAGCCAAATACTGAGTCGGGAGTCCAATGAGCAGTTCTTC.

This clonotype was seen ten or more times. The J gene is TRBJ2-1, the V gene TRBV6-5; D is perhaps TRBD1 (6 bases). Per germline, CDR1 MNHEY and CDR2 SVGAGI. This CDR3 comprises 16 residues. Deletions cut 6 bases from V and 4 bases from J, with 19 bases between. The CDR3 sequence is CASRRQDGTGYNEQFF. The CDR3 nucleotides read TGTGCCAGCAGGCGACAGGATGGTACGGGGTACAATGAGCAGTTCTTC.

This clonotype appeared many times. The gene calls are TRBV12-3 or TRBV12-4 and TRBJ2-5, with TRBD1 as a possible D gene (5 bases). This CDR3 contains 13 residues. Trimming stripped 6 bases from V and 2 bases from J, with 10 bases between. The CDR3 nucleotides read TGTGCCAGCAGACCGACAGTGCAAGAGACCCAGTACTTC. Residues: CASRPTVQETQYF.

This clonotype was seen at least ten times. The V and J genes are TRBV9 and TRBJ2-3; 7 bases map to TRBD1. The CDR3 is made up of 16 amino acids. The junction had 13 bases not matched to a gene; V was cut back by 3 bases and J by 6 bases. CDR1 and CDR2 from the germline V gene are SGDLS and YYNGEE. Here the CDR3 reads CASSGKGDSFRDTQYF. CDR3 DNA: TGTGCCAGCAGCGGAAAGGGGGACAGCTTTAGGGATACGCAGTATTTT.

This clonotype was detected many times. The V gene is TRBV29-1, the J gene TRBJ2-1, with 11 bases lining up with TRBD2. Per germline, CDR1 SQVTM and CDR2 ANQGSEA. The CDR3 contains 13 residues. Trimming at V came to 8 bases and at J to 12 bases, leaving 12 bases not matched to a gene. In DNA form, the CDR3 reads TGCAGCTCGACTAGCGGGGCCGACCCGATGCAGTTCTTC. It codes for CSSTSGADPMQFF.

The chain is built from TRBV7-3 and TRBJ2-3, with D tentatively TRBD1 or TRBD2 (5 bases each). The length of the CDR3 is 15 residues. Germline lookup yields CDR1 SGHTA and CDR2 FQGTGA. Between the trimmed V and J ends, which lost 5 bases and 1 base, there was a span of 13 bases. The CDR3 here is CASSPIGARTDTQYF. CDR3 bases: TGTGCCAGCAGCCCAATCGGGGCCCGCACAGATACGCAGTATTTT.

This clonotype was found many times. The V call is TRBV29-1, the J call TRBJ1-3; D remains unclear. Germline V gene lookup returns CDR1 SQVTM and CDR2 ANQGSEA. V gave up 0 bases and J gave up 2 bases, with 8 bases separating them. CDR3 length: 14 residues. CDR3 sequence (DNA): TGCAGCGTTGAAGAGCCAGGAACTGGAAACACCATATATTTT. Translated: CSVEEPGTGNTIYF.

This clonotype turned up a few times. V gene TRBV9 combines with J gene TRBJ2-2, with unresolved D. This CDR3 spans 18 amino acids. Germline values: CDR1 SGDLS, CDR2 YYNGEE. Trimming left V 0 bases short and J 0 bases short, with 15 bases between. The CDR3 DNA reads as TGTGCCAGCAGCGTAGGCGTGTCCGGTAAATCGAACACCGGGGAGCTGTTTTTT. Amino acid sequence: CASSVGVSGKSNTGELFF.

Only a few counts were recorded for this clonotype. CDR3 in DNA: TGCAGTGCTAGATCGGGACAGGGAAAGATGGACAATGAGCAGTTCTTC. Translating gives CSARSGQGKMDNEQFF. The chain couples TRBV20-1 to TRBJ2-1, with 9 bases lining up with TRBD1. There are 16 residues in the CDR3. Germline CDR1 reads DFQATT; CDR2 reads SNEGSKA (reference sequence). With 2 bases clipped from V and 5 bases from J, the junction kept 10 bases outside the gene matches.

This clonotype was counted at least ten times. The rearrangement links TRBV7-9 to TRBJ2-1; TRBD1 matches 10 bases. V gave up 4 bases and J gave up 12 bases; unmatched junction bases: 9. The CDR3 has 14 amino acids. Per the germline V gene, CDR1 is SEHNR and CDR2 is FQNEAQ (reference sequence). In DNA, the CDR3 is TGTGCCAGCAGCTCCGGGACAGGGGATCTGGTGCAGTTCTTC. Its protein is CASSSGTGDLVQFF.

This clonotype was observed at least ten times. V is TRBV28 and J is TRBJ2-5; D unresolved. The V gene lost 7 bases and the J gene lost 1 base, with 10 bases spanning the gap. Germline V gene data show CDR1 as MDHEN and CDR2 as SYDVKM. The CDR3 is made up of 13 amino acids. The CDR3 DNA follows: TGTGCCAGCACTCCGGGTCTCCAAGAGACCCAGTACTTC. Encoded protein: CASTPGLQETQYF.

This clonotype was counted at least ten times. The chain recombines TRBV10-3 with TRBJ2-5; 7 nucleotides agree with TRBD1. CDR3 size: 15 residues. V was clipped by 6 bases and J by 2 bases; unmatched bases: 9. CDR1 ENHRY and CDR2 SYGVKD come from the germline V gene. CDR3 sequence (DNA): TGTGCCATCAGCCAGACAGGGTCGTTACAAGAGACCCAGTACTTC. Translating it yields CAISQTGSLQETQYF.

In this sample, this clonotype turned up a few times. The rearrangement joins TRBV11-3 to TRBJ2-1; no reliable D call. The V and J ends lost 1 base and 7 bases respectively, with 5 bases between them. The CDR3 is 12 residues long. Germline values: CDR1 SGHNT, CDR2 YENEEA. The CDR3 protein is CASSLVPNEQFF. CDR3 DNA: TGTGCCAGCAGCTTAGTTCCGAATGAGCAGTTCTTC.

This clonotype was seen more than once but under ten times. CDR3 residues: CASSLAGGFETQYF. The DNA for the CDR3 is TGTGCCAGCAGCTTAGCCGGGGGATTCGAGACCCAGTACTTC. V gene TRBV7-6 combines with J gene TRBJ2-5; tentative D call: TRBD2 (6 bases). The germline V and J ends were trimmed by 0 bases and 5 bases, with 10 bases remaining between them. In germline, CDR1 is SGHVS, CDR2 FNYEAQ. The CDR3 consists of 14 residues. The complete variable domain, with remaining parts taken from reference TRBV7-6 and TRBJ2-5, reads GAGVSQSPRYKVTKRGQDVALRCDPISGHVSLYWYRQALGQGPEFLTYFNYEAQQDKSGLPNDRFSAERPEGSISTLTIQRTEQRDSAMYRCASSLAGGFETQYFGPGTRLLVL.

This clonotype was observed a handful of times. CDR3 in amino acids: CASSLGQGLNTEAFF. CDR3 coding DNA: TGTGCCAGCAGCTTAGGGCAGGGGTTGAACACTGAAGCTTTCTTT. V usage is TRBV7-9 and J usage is TRBJ1-1; a weak D match, TRBD1 (6 bases). This CDR3 contains 15 residues. Germline loops: CDR1 SEHNR, CDR2 FQNEAQ (reference sequence). V was pared by 1 base and J by 0 bases, with 9 bases between.

The V and J genes are TRBV20-1 and TRBJ2-3, with D perhaps TRBD2 (6 bases). Germline CDR1 and CDR2: DFQATT and SNEGSKA (reference sequence). V was cut by 2 bases and J by 4 bases, with 19 bases left in between. The length of the CDR3 is 16 residues. The CDR3 is CSARLLGVGSADTQYF. In DNA, the CDR3 is TGCAGTGCTAGATTGCTGGGGGTCGGGAGCGCAGATACGCAGTATTTT.

The rearrangement uses TRBV7-9 and TRBJ2-2, with 11 bases aligning to TRBD2. Germline assignment: CDR1 SEHNR and CDR2 FQNEAQ (reference sequence). V trimming: 5 bases; J trimming: 2 bases; junction bases outside the gene matches: 7. CDR3 length: 17 residues. CDR3 residues: CASSAGLAAFNTGELFF. CDR3 in DNA: TGTGCCAGCAGCGCGGGACTAGCGGCCTTCAACACCGGGGAGCTGTTTTTT.

The table lists this clonotype with many counts. The chain carries TRBV6-1 and TRBJ1-1; the D is unclear. Germline V gene data show CDR1 as MNHNS and CDR2 as SASEGT. The CDR3 has 13 amino acids. Trimming shortened V by 7 bases and J by 0 bases, and 9 bases separated the two germline ends. CDR3 loop: CASNPVMNTEAFF. The CDR3 DNA sequence: TGTGCCAGCAACCCCGTTATGAACACTGAAGCTTTCTTT.

This clonotype was observed a handful of times. This chain uses TRBV15 with TRBJ1-1; maybe TRBD1 (5 bases). Germline CDR1 LNHNV, CDR2 YYDKDF (reference sequence). Between the trimmed V and J ends, which lost 0 bases and 7 bases, there was a span of 12 bases. CDR3 length: 14 amino acids. In nucleotides, the CDR3 is TGTGCCACCAGCAGAGATTTGGCAAGGGGTGAAGCTTTCTTT. This sequence encodes CATSRDLARGEAFF.

This clonotype was detected a few times. V is TRBV4-1 and J is TRBJ1-1, with no clear D. V gave up 0 bases and J gave up 5 bases, with 13 bases separating them. CDR3 size: 15 residues. CDR1 is MGHRA, CDR2 YSYEKL, per germline. CDR3 nucleotides: TGCGCCAGCAGCCAAGAGGCGGGGTGGTGGACTGAAGCTTTCTTT. It encodes CASSQEAGWWTEAFF.

This clonotype has a count of ten or more. V gene TRBV7-2 combines with J gene TRBJ2-1; 10 bases fit TRBD2. V trimming: 5 bases; J trimming: 14 bases; junction bases outside the gene matches: 12. This CDR3 has 14 residues. The germline CDR1 and CDR2 sequences are SGHTA and FQGNSA. The CDR3 loop reads CASSPGLAAVYEFF. CDR3 DNA sequence: TGTGCCAGCAGCCCAGGACTAGCGGCTGTATATGAGTTCTTC.